The rows below give T cell receptor beta chains drawn from one sample of a study of cytomegalovirus exposure and HLA in healthy donors. This table comes from immunoSEQ multiplex PCR, and its TCRdb copy is limited to in-frame clones, with some not included. The sample includes 100,000 to 150,000 clones, around 76% of them seen just once. The sample comprised PBMCs. The source is a male donor in good health and CMV-seronegative. Both conserved end residues are part of each CDR3. The order of the fields is J gene, V gene, CDR3 protein.

j_gene: TRBJ2-1; v_gene: TRBV19; CDR3aa: CASSRGLEHPNEQFF
j_gene: TRBJ1-3; v_gene: TRBV18; CDR3aa: CASSPETGNTIYF
j_gene: TRBJ2-1; v_gene: TRBV27; CDR3aa: CASSLVPSAYNEQFF
j_gene: TRBJ2-7; v_gene: TRBV7-6; CDR3aa: CASSLMRVGSYEQYF
j_gene: TRBJ2-1; v_gene: TRBV6-1; CDR3aa: CASSDRYSEQFF
j_gene: TRBJ2-1; v_gene: TRBV11-3; CDR3aa: CASSPGLAGVGQFF
j_gene: TRBJ1-5; v_gene: TRBV27; CDR3aa: CASSLGQGAGQPQHF
j_gene: TRBJ2-3; v_gene: TRBV6-5; CDR3aa: CASSFVGGNTDTQYF
j_gene: TRBJ2-5; v_gene: TRBV28; CDR3aa: CASSLVRGTGETQYF
j_gene: TRBJ2-1; v_gene: TRBV11-3; CDR3aa: CASSQVAGGIYNEQFF
j_gene: TRBJ2-2; v_gene: TRBV19; CDR3aa: CASTPGLANTGELFF
j_gene: TRBJ1-5; v_gene: TRBV4-1; CDR3aa: CASSQDGREPQHF
j_gene: TRBJ2-2; v_gene: TRBV19; CDR3aa: CASSRTGGIVGELFF
j_gene: TRBJ1-5; v_gene: TRBV27; CDR3aa: CASSLKAGGEGVPQHF
j_gene: NA; v_gene: TRBV5-1; CDR3aa: CASSIGQTYEQYF
j_gene: TRBJ2-1; v_gene: TRBV18; CDR3aa: CASSPPAGGDEQFF
j_gene: TRBJ2-3; v_gene: TRBV6-1; CDR3aa: CASSEFYGVGQGDLF
j_gene: TRBJ1-6; v_gene: TRBV28; CDR3aa: CASSPGQGGGSPLHF
j_gene: TRBJ2-7; v_gene: TRBV7-6; CDR3aa: CASSLSGGAPYEQYF
j_gene: TRBJ2-2; v_gene: TRBV19; CDR3aa: CAVKAGAPTGELFF
j_gene: TRBJ2-5; v_gene: TRBV7-3; CDR3aa: CASSFSGTSDGETQYF
j_gene: TRBJ2-1; v_gene: TRBV5-1; CDR3aa: CASSLALTSGVDNEQFF
j_gene: TRBJ1-2; v_gene: TRBV28; CDR3aa: CAGRIAAGYTF
j_gene: TRBJ2-7; v_gene: TRBV6-1; CDR3aa: CASSERGQGDEQYF
j_gene: TRBJ2-7; v_gene: TRBV2; CDR3aa: CASSEWADSGLYEQYF
j_gene: TRBJ2-5; v_gene: TRBV11-2; CDR3aa: CASSLGSGGAGETQYF
j_gene: TRBJ2-1; v_gene: TRBV7-2; CDR3aa: CASSLRRVESGGYYNEQFF
j_gene: TRBJ2-1; v_gene: TRBV9; CDR3aa: CASSVAGGSYNEQFF
j_gene: TRBJ2-3; v_gene: TRBV5-4; CDR3aa: CASRPGQGARVDTQYF
j_gene: TRBJ2-2; v_gene: TRBV6-1; CDR3aa: CASSDRPSGSTGELFF
j_gene: TRBJ2-5; v_gene: TRBV7-6; CDR3aa: CASSSGLANQETQYF
j_gene: TRBJ1-1; v_gene: TRBV7-2; CDR3aa: CASSLKRGTEAFF
j_gene: TRBJ2-3; v_gene: TRBV9; CDR3aa: CASSGRLATSTDTQYF
j_gene: TRBJ2-1; v_gene: TRBV7-8; CDR3aa: CASSLLGLAGNEQFF
j_gene: TRBJ2-1; v_gene: TRBV6-1; CDR3aa: CASSGGVAYNEQFF
j_gene: TRBJ2-1; v_gene: TRBV11-2; CDR3aa: CASKLTQGQVYNEQFF
j_gene: TRBJ2-7; v_gene: TRBV2; CDR3aa: CASSEWRAAYEQYF
j_gene: TRBJ2-1; v_gene: TRBV7-9; CDR3aa: CASSLDGSLYNEQFF
j_gene: TRBJ2-7; v_gene: TRBV28; CDR3aa: CASRTGTGGYEQYF
j_gene: TRBJ2-1; v_gene: TRBV29-1; CDR3aa: CSVSGRGYLGQFF
j_gene: TRBJ2-7; v_gene: TRBV19; CDR3aa: CASSPPRGYEQYF
j_gene: TRBJ2-1; v_gene: TRBV28; CDR3aa: CASSLPGQGYNEQFF
j_gene: TRBJ1-1; v_gene: TRBV7-9; CDR3aa: CASSPGQGSYTEAFF
j_gene: TRBJ2-5; v_gene: TRBV19; CDR3aa: CASSEGGQPKTQYF
j_gene: TRBJ2-7; v_gene: TRBV5-8; CDR3aa: CASRGTSGYEQYF
j_gene: TRBJ2-7; v_gene: TRBV5-6; CDR3aa: CASSLYGGEEQYF
j_gene: TRBJ2-1; v_gene: TRBV7-6; CDR3aa: CASSSRNRGQNNEQFF
j_gene: TRBJ1-1; v_gene: TRBV7-3; CDR3aa: CASSSATVAVRGTEAFF
j_gene: TRBJ1-2; v_gene: TRBV4-3; CDR3aa: CASSRNQGARNGYTF
j_gene: TRBJ1-1; v_gene: TRBV7-8; CDR3aa: CASSLKGQGLAEAFF
j_gene: TRBJ2-2; v_gene: TRBV28; CDR3aa: CASSDRDRGRRGRRTGELSF
j_gene: TRBJ2-7; v_gene: TRBV19; CDR3aa: CASSQGTKGNEQYF
j_gene: TRBJ2-2; v_gene: TRBV5-1; CDR3aa: CASSLEGAGELFF
j_gene: TRBJ1-2; v_gene: TRBV7-8; CDR3aa: CASSPGYGYTF